There are a few counts of the clone carrying this T cell receptor beta chain. With 6 bases removed from V and 0 bases from J, the gap between germline ends came to 11 bases. CDR1 is SGHTA and CDR2 is FQGNSA in the germline V gene. This CDR3 contains 14 residues. This entry comes from a study of T cells in Graves' hyperthyroidism and ophthalmopathy. The CDR3 regions of TCR beta were amplified from RNA transcripts. TCR CDR3 regions were first amplified by RT-PCR with HTBI primers. Via MiXCR, TCRdb re-called the multiplex PCR reads, giving one row per CDR3 protein. The sample yields hundreds of thousands of distinct CDR3 sequences, around a sixth seen once.

The rearrangement uses TRBV7-2 and TRBJ1-1; perhaps TRBD1 as D (5 bases). This sequence was found in a woman in her forties or fifties with Graves' hyperthyroidism that later progressed to Graves' ophthalmopathy. Sequencing was performed on blood. This CDR3 is CASRRGRLNTEAFF. The DNA of the CDR3 is TGTGCCAGCAGACGGGGACGTCTGAACACTGAAGCTTTCTTT. Full variable domain (rest looked up from reference TRBV7-2 and TRBJ1-1): GAGVSQSPSNKVTEKGKDVELRCDPISGHTALYWYRQSLGQGLEFLIYFQGNSAPDKSGLPSDRFSAERTGGSVSTLTIQRTQQEDSAVYLCASRRGRLNTEAFFGQGTRLTVV.